This TCR beta chain was identified in a study of T cells in Graves' hyperthyroidism and ophthalmopathy. RNA transcripts yielded amplified TCR beta CDR3 regions. The HTBI primer set drove a first-round RT-PCR of the TCR CDR3. TCRdb analysed the multiplex PCR reads with MiXCR anew, one entry per CDR3 protein. The table lists 500,000 to 600,000 distinct CDR3 sequences, roughly 46% of them singletons, with over 15% in the top ten. Germline CDR1 is SGHRS and CDR2 is YFSETQ. The CDR3 totals 16 residues. V trimming: 4 bases; J trimming: 2 bases; junction bases outside the gene matches: 8. V gene TRBV5-1 combines with J gene TRBJ2-7, with TRBD2 matching 11 bases. The sample was peripheral blood or thyroid tissue (not recorded which). The source is an adult woman with Graves' disease, either hyperthyroidism or ophthalmopathy (not recorded which). As DNA, the CDR3 is TGCGCCAGCAGCCTGACAGGGACTAGCGGTGCCTACGAGCAGTACTTC. It encodes CASSLTGTSGAYEQYF. Using reference TRBV5-1 and TRBJ2-7 for the parts outside the CDR3, the full variable domain is KAGVTQTPRYLIKTRGQQVTLSCSPISGHRSVSWYQQTPGQGLQFLFEYFSETQRNKGNFPGRFSGRQFSNSRSEMNVSTLELGDSALYLCASSLTGTSGAYEQYFGPGTRLTVT.